The 2 T cell receptor beta chains reported below all come from one sample, sequenced in a study of cytomegalovirus exposure and HLA in healthy donors. The PCR made use of 60 Vbeta and 13 Jbeta primers. Here immunoSEQ multiplex PCR was the method, and the copy in TCRdb shows in-frame clones only, minus some. The table has over 75,000 clones, approximately 78% seen once; the top ten hold under 0.8%. The sample was PBMCs. All receptors come from a woman aged 55-75 years in good health and CMV-seronegative.

The V and J genes are TRBV4-1 and TRBJ2-7; TRBD1 agrees at 9 bases. Germline CDR1 MGHRA, CDR2 YSYEKL. V trimming: 2 bases; J trimming: 3 bases; junction bases outside the gene matches: 8. The CDR3 is 16 amino acids. The CDR3 is CASSQQQGAANYEQYF. The CDR3 bases are TGCGCCAGCAGCCAACAACAGGGGGCGGCGAACTACGAGCAGTACTTC.

This sequence joins TRBV9 and TRBJ2-7; no firm D call. In germline, CDR1 is SGDLS, CDR2 YYNGEE. V shed 0 bases and J shed 1 base, with 5 bases lying between them. This CDR3 is 13 amino acids long. The CDR3 nucleotides are TGTGCCAGCAGCGTAGCCCCTTCCTACGAGCAGTACTTC. It codes for CASSVAPSYEQYF.